The clone carrying this T cell receptor (beta chain) was picked up one time. The data were produced by immunoSEQ multiplex PCR, yet TCRdb's version contains in-frame clones alone and is incomplete. The repertoire includes roughly 130,000 clones, just over 90% of them detected once, and around 1.8% sits in the top ten. This record comes from a study of control samples from healthy donors and cancer patients. This CDR3 is 16 amino acids long. Germline V gene data show CDR1 as SGHTA and CDR2 as FQGNSA. The V gene end was trimmed by 3 bases and the J gene end by 6 bases; junction bases not matched to a gene: 13.

V and J are TRBV7-2 and TRBJ1-2, with 7 bases lining up with TRBD1. The receptor comes from a man over 45 with head and neck cancer. Specimen: PBMCs. CDR3 nucleotides: TGTGCCAGCAGCTTCGTCTCCAGGGGGACGTGGGATGGCTACACCTTC. This codes for CASSFVSRGTWDGYTF.